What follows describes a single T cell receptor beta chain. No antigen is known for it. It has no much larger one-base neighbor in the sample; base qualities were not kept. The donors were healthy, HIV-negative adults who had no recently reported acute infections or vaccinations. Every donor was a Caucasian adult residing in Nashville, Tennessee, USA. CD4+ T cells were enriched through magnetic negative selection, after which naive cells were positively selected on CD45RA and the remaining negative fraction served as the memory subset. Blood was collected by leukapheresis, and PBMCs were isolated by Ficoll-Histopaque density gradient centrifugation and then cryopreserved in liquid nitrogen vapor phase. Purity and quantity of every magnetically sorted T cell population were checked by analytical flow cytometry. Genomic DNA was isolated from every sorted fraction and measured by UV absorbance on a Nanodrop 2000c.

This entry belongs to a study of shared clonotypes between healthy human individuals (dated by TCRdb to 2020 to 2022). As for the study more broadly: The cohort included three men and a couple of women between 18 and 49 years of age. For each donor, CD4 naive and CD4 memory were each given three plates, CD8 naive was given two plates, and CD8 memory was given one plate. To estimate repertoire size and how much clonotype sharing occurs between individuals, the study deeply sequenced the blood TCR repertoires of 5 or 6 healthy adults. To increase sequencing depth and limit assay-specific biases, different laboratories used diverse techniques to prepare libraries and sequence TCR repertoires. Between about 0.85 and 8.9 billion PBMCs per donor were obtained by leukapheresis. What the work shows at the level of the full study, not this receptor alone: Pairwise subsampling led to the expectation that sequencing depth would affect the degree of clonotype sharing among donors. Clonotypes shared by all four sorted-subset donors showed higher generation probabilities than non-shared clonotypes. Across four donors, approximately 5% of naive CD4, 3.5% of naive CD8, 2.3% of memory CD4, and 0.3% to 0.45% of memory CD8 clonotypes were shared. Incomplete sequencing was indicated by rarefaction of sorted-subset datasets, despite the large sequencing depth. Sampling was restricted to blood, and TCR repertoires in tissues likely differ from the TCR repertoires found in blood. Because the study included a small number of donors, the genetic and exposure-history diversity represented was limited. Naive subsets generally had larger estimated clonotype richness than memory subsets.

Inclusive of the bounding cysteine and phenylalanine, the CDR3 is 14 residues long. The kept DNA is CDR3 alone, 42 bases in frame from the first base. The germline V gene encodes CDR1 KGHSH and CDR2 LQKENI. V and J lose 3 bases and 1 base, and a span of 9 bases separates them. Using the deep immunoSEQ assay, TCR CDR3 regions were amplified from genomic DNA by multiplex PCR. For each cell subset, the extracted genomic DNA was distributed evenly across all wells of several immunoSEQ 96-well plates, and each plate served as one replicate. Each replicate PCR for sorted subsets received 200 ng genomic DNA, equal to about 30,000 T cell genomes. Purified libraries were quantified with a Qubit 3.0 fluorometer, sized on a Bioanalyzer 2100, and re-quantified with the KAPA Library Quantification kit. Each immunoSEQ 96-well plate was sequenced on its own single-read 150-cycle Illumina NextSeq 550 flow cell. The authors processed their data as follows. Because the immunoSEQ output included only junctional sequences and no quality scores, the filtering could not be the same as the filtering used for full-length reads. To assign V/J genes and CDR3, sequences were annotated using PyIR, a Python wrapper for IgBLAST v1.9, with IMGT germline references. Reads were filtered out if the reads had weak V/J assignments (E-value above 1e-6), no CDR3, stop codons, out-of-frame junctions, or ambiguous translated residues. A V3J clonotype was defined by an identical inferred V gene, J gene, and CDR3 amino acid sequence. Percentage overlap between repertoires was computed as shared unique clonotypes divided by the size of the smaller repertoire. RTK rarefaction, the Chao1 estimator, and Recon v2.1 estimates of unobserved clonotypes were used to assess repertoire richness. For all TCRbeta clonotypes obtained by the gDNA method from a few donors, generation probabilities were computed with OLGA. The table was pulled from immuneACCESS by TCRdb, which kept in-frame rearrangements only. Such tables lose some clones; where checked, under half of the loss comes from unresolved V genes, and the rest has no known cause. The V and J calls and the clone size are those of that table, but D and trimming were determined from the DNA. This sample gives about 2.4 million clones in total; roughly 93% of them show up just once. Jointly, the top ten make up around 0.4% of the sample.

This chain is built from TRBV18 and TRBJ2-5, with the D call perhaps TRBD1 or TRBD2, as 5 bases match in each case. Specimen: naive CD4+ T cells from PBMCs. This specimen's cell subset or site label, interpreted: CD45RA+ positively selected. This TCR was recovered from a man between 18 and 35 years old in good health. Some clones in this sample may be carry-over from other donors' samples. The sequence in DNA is TGTGCCAGCTCACCCGCCGGGGCCCAAGAGACCCAGTACTTC. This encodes CASSPAGAQETQYF.